This T cell receptor beta chain was captured in a study of cytomegalovirus exposure and HLA in healthy donors. PCR primers comprised 60 Vbeta and 13 Jbeta primers. Measured with immunoSEQ multiplex PCR; TCRdb has only the in-frame clones, and not every one. The sample lists roughly 58,000 clones; under 90% were seen once. CDR1 is SGHVS, CDR2 FNYEAQ, per germline. Trimming left V 3 bases short and J 4 bases short, with 12 bases between. The CDR3 is made up of 14 amino acids. The chain uses TRBV7-6 and TRBJ2-5; tentatively, D is TRBD1 (8 bases). This receptor was taken from a woman in her thirties or forties in good health and CMV-seronegative. The sequenced material came from PBMCs. The CDR3 DNA reads TGTGCCAGCAGCTTCAACAGGGGGGGAGAGACCCAGTACTTC. It encodes CASSFNRGGETQYF.